The entry below gives a single T cell receptor beta chain sequence along with its context. The antigen it binds to is not known. The sample holds no much larger clone one base away, and base qualities are not on file. The source of the sample is a study of beta chain features in type 1 diabetes (dated by TCRdb to the late 2010s). The study in broad terms: Patients and healthy donors did not differ in mean age, gender distribution, total cell number or subset yield. Across all samples, around 100 million sorted cells were examined, and cell number per subset correlated strongly with RNA yield. The study compared the TCRB repertoires of sorted circulating CD4+ T cell subsets in recently diagnosed type 1 diabetes patients with those in matched healthy donors. Regulatory and stem cell-like memory subsets were obtained from only 8 patients and about 8 healthy donors, while naive and central memory subsets were obtained from all 30 or so donors. General study outcomes and caveats: Patients with type 1 diabetes made fewer insertions and deleted more nucleotides at VDJ recombination sites, implying thymic rearrangement abnormalities. HLA sub-analyses involved small numbers of individuals, so any influence of HLA type on TCRB rearrangement remained unresolved. PCR might favor shorter templates, but patient and control samples were amplified and corrected together, so any skew would affect both groups equally. A moderate but significant shortening of TCRB CDR3 length was observed in type 1 diabetes patients in all four CD4+ subsets. The naive, central memory and regulatory TCRB repertoires appeared to resemble one another more closely among patients than among healthy donors. Because cDNA was sequenced instead of genomic DNA, activated cells with high expression could be over-represented, although the groups did not differ in activation or CD3 levels.

Each donor gave one peripheral blood draw, around 100 mL on average, collected into heparinised tubes. A BD FACSAria II and a panel including CD45RO, CCR7, CD25, CD127, CD95 and CD27 were used to sort naive, central memory, regulatory and stem cell-like memory CD4+ T cells. Every sorted population had a purity above 95%. PBMCs were isolated right away by Lymphoprep density gradient centrifugation and were stained directly, without culture. So that batch effects would be minimized, each experiment stained and sorted samples in pairs, pairing one healthy donor with one patient. CDR1 and CDR2 were assigned from the germline V gene as SQVTM and ANQGSEA. The CDR3 spans 14 residues, from the cysteine through the phenylalanine. Here the CDR3 DNA is all that survives: 42 bases in frame from base 1. The trim is 4 bases for V and 3 bases for J, with a gap of 13 bases between the germline ends. The High Capacity cDNA Reverse Transcription Kit was used to reverse transcribe all of the isolated RNA, meaning that expressed TCRB transcripts were what got sequenced. Naive, central memory and regulatory T cell samples underwent deep immunoSEQ sequencing, averaging about 3.57 million total reads per sample. Sorted cells were lysed in RLT buffer, and RNA was extracted using DNase-treated RNeasy Micro or Mini kits according to cell number. Each cell subset was processed on its own to prevent cross-contamination, while patient and healthy donor samples were processed together. The immunoSEQ multiplex PCR was used to amplify TCRB sequences from cDNA, yielding 87-bp fragments that span the CDR3 region. Sequencing of the amplicons was performed on the Illumina HiSeq platform. Per the original workflow: PCR bias was corrected computationally using synthetic template baselines, and reads within Hamming distance 2 were collapsed, with unmergeable singletons discarded. By aligning reads against IMGT, V, D and J genes, CDR3 length, and insertions or deletions at six rearrangement sites were assigned. Within each subset, clonotype counts were normalized to sorted cell number, after which true diversity and Gini coefficients were computed with the tcR R package. The overlap coefficient, calculated on TCRB nucleotide sequences, was used to measure repertoire sharing. Out-of-frame TCRB sequences from naive cells were analyzed to stand in for the pre-selection repertoire. Sourced from immuneACCESS, this table was stored by TCRdb with only in-frame sequences that have V and J called. A share of the clones is absent; for the studies checked, an unresolved V gene accounts for under half, and the remainder has no known explanation. D and trimming come from the DNA, and the V and J calls and clone size come from that table. The sample table records about 470,000 clones; approximately 31% of these occur just once. The ten top clones hold 0.06% to 0.07% of the sample.

The receptor comes from a man aged 18 to 30 in good health. Sequencing input: naive CD4+ T cells from blood. The cell subset or site label here, explained by the study, means: true naive CD4+ T cells. This chain is built from TRBV29-1 and TRBJ2-1, with an unclear D gene assignment. The sequence in DNA is TGCAGCGTTGCGGTCGAACCCCGCTACAATGAGCAGTTCTTC. The encoded protein is CSVAVEPRYNEQFF.